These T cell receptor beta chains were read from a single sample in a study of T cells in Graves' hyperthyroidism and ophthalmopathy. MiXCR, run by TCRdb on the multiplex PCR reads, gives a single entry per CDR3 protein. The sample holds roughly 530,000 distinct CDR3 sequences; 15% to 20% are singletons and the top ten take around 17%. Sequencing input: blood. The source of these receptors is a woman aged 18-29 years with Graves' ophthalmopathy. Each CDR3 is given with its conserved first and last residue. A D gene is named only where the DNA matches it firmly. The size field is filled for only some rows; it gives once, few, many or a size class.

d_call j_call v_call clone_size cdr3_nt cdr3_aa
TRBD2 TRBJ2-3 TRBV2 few TGTGCCACCCAGGAGTCGGGGGGTAGCACAGATACGCAGTATTTT CATQESGGSTDTQYF
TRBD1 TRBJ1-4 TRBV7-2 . TGTGCCAGCAGCTTAGAACCAGGGGGCATTGAAAAACTGTTTTTT CASSLEPGGIEKLFF
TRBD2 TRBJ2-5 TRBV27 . TGTGCCAGCAGTATATCAAGCGGGGGGTTTACGGAGACCCAGTACTTC CASSISSGGFTETQYF
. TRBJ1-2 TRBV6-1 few TGTGCCAGCGGAGGGTACATCGAACGTTCGTGGGGCTACACCTTC CASGGYIERSWGYTF
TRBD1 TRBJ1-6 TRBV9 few TGTGCCAGCAGCGAGGAAGGCAGGGGGAATTCACCCCTCCACTTT CASSEEGRGNSPLHF
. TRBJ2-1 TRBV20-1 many TGCAGTGCTATAAATGACAATTTCTACAATGAGCAGTTCTTC CSAINDNFYNEQFF
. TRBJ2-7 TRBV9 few TGTGCCAGCAGCGTAGGTGGGGGATCCGCCTACGAGCAGTACTTC CASSVGGGSAYEQYF
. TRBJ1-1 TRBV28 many TGTGCCAGCAGTTTACCCCCGGCTACTGAAGCTTTCTTT CASSLPPATEAFF
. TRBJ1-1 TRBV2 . TGTGCCAGCAGATCCACTGGGGGCATTAACACTGAAGCTTTCTTT CASRSTGGINTEAFF
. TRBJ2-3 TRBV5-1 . TGCGCCAGCAGTGAGAATAGCCGCACAGATACGCAGTATTTT CASSENSRTDTQYF
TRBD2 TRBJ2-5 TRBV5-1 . TGCGCCAGCAGCTTGGAGGCTAGCGGGGGGGAGACCCAGTACTTC CASSLEASGGETQYF
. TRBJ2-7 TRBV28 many TGTGCCAGCAGTCTTTTGGACATCCCCTACGAGCAGTACTTC CASSLLDIPYEQYF
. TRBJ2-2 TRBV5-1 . TGCGCCAGCAGCGAGCTTAGCGACGCGAACACCGGGGAGCTGTTTTTT CASSELSDANTGELFF
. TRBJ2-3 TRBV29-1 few TGCAGCGCAGTCACAGATACGCAGTATTTT CSAVTDTQYF
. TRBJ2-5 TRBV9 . TGTGCCAGCAGCGTAGTTGGAGAGGGGGAGACCCAGTACTTC CASSVVGEGETQYF
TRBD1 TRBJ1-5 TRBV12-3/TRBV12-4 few TGTGCCAGCAGTTATCTCACAGGGGAAGGTCAGCCCCAGCATTTT CASSYLTGEGQPQHF
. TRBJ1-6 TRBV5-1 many TGCGCCAGCAGCCAAGACCGGGGACGTAATTCACCCCTCCACTTT CASSQDRGRNSPLHF
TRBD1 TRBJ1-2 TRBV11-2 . TGTGCCAGCAGCTTAGAGGACAGGACTTATGGCTACACCTTC CASSLEDRTYGYTF
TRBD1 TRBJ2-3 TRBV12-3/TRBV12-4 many TGTGCCAGCAGTTTTATAAGGGACAGTGTGCCCACAGATACGCAGTATTTT CASSFIRDSVPTDTQYF
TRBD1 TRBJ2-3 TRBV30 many TGTGCCTGGGCAACCGGGACAGGGGGCACAGATACGCAGTATTTT CAWATGTGGTDTQYF
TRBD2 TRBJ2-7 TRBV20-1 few TGCAGTGCTAGAGATAGCGGGAGGGCCACTAGCGAGCAGTACTTC CSARDSGRATSEQYF
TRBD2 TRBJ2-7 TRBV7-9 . TGTGCCAGCAGCTTTCGGCCACACGGGACTAGCTCAGACTACGAGCAGTACTTC CASSFRPHGTSSDYEQYF
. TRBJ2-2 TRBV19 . TGTGCCAGTAGTGAAGGGATCACCGGGGAGCTGTTTTTT CASSEGITGELFF
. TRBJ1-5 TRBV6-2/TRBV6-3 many TGTGCCAGCAGTTACCATCCGGGTTACTACAATCAGCCCCAGCATTTT CASSYHPGYYNQPQHF
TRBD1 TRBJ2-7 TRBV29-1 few TGCAGCGTGACAGGGCCCACCATCCACGAGCAGTACTTC CSVTGPTIHEQYF
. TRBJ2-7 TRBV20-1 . TGCAGTGCTAGATCCCTAGACGAGCAGTACTTC CSARSLDEQYF
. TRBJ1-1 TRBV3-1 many TGTGCCAGCAGCCCCTCCGGGGCCGGGAACACTGAAGCTTTCTTT CASSPSGAGNTEAFF
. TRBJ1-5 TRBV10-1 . TGCGCCAGCAGCAATTGGACAGTGGGTCAGCCCCAGCATTTT CASSNWTVGQPQHF
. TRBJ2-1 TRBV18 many TGTGCCAGCTCACCACCGGACTGGGAGGACAATGAGCAGTTCTTC CASSPPDWEDNEQFF
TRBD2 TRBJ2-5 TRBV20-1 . TGCAGTGCCATAGGACTAGCGGGAGTAGAGACCCAGTACTTC CSAIGLAGVETQYF
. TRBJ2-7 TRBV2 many TGTGCCAGCAGTGAATACCGACAGTACGAGCAGTACTTC CASSEYRQYEQYF
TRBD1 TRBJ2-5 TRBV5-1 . TGCGCCAGCAGCCTGTCGGGACAGGGCCGAGCGGCCCAGTACTTC CASSLSGQGRAAQYF
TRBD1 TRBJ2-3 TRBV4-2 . TGTGCCAGCAGCCAAGACTCGACAGGGGACTGGACAGATACGCAGTATTTT CASSQDSTGDWTDTQYF
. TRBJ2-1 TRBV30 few TGTGCCTGGAGTCTCGTAGGGAATGAGCAGTTCTTC CAWSLVGNEQFF
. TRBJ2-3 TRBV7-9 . TGTACCAGCAGCTTAGCCGGAACAGATACGCAGTATTTT CTSSLAGTDTQYF
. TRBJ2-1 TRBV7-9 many TGTGCCAGCAGCCCGACGGGGGCCCTTCACAATGAGCAGTTCTTC CASSPTGALHNEQFF